The 11 T cell receptor beta chains given below trace back to one sample, sequenced in a study of cytomegalovirus exposure and HLA in healthy donors. Both 60 Vbeta primers and 13 Jbeta primers went into the PCR. Profiled with immunoSEQ multiplex PCR; TCRdb holds only in-frame clones, not every one. The repertoire holds 160,000 or so clones, with over 80% as singletons. The material sequenced was PBMCs. These receptors all stem from a young woman in good health and CMV-seronegative.

The V gene is TRBV19, the J gene TRBJ1-3, with a weak D call TRBD1 (6 bases). Germline assignment: CDR1 LNHDA and CDR2 SQIVND (reference sequence). With 6 bases removed from V and 4 bases from J, the gap between germline ends came to 22 bases. The CDR3 is 17 residues long. The CDR3 loop is CASSGSNRASTGNTIYF. DNA for the CDR3: TGTGCCAGTAGCGGAAGCAACAGGGCGTCGACCGGAAACACCATATATTTT. The full variable domain, in which reference TRBV19 and TRBJ1-3 provide the parts outside the CDR3, is DGGITQSPKYLFRKEGQNVTLSCEQNLNHDAMYWYRQDPGQGLRLIYYSQIVNDFQKGDIAEGYSVSREKKESFPLTVTSAQKNPTAFYLCASSGSNRASTGNTIYFGEGSWLTVV.

The chain combines TRBV25-1 with TRBJ2-1; TRBD1 agrees at 7 bases. The CDR3 extends over 15 amino acids. Germline CDR1 MGHDK, CDR2 SYGVNS. Germline trimming cut 5 bases from V and 1 base from J; bases unmatched to any gene: 5. CDR3 in amino acids: CASSPLTGSYNEQFF. CDR3 bases: TGTGCCAGCAGTCCCCTGACAGGGTCCTACAATGAGCAGTTCTTC.

The rearrangement joins TRBV4-2 to TRBJ1-5; TRBD1 matches at 7 bases. V lost 1 base, J lost 12 bases, and 6 bases stayed unmatched. The CDR3 spans 13 residues. Germline lookup yields CDR1 LGHNA and CDR2 YNFKEQ. CDR3 DNA sequence: TGTGCCAGCAGCCAAGCCACAGGGGAAGACCAGCATTTT. Residues: CASSQATGEDQHF.

The chain combines TRBV6-1 with TRBJ1-5; 9 bases are shared with TRBD1. Trimming cost V 5 bases and J 7 bases; bases outside gene matches: 9. CDR1 is MNHNS and CDR2 is SASEGT in the germline V gene. This CDR3 comprises 15 residues. The CDR3 sequence: CASSSGTGTRQPQHF. CDR3 nucleotides: TGTGCCAGCAGTTCCGGGACAGGGACGAGGCAGCCCCAGCATTTT.

The chain couples TRBV28 to TRBJ1-1; D gene unclear. The CDR3 covers 13 residues. The V gene's germline CDR1 is MDHEN and CDR2 SYDVKM. V dropped 3 bases and J dropped 0 bases, with 5 bases sitting between them. CDR3 nucleotides: TGTGCCAGCAGTTTTCCCATGAACACTGAAGCTTTCTTT. Encoded protein: CASSFPMNTEAFF.

The chain links TRBV11-2 to TRBJ2-5; TRBD1 agrees at 9 bases. The end of the DNA aligns better with TRBJ2-7, so the J call may be wrong. The length of the CDR3 is 16 residues. Germline V gives CDR1 SGHAT, CDR2 FQNNGV. In DNA form, the CDR3 reads TGTGCCAGCAGTCGTTCCGCCGGGACAGGGTCTTACGAGCAGTACTTC. Translating gives CASSRSAGTGSYEQYF.

This chain uses TRBV4-1 with TRBJ2-3, with 15 bases lining up with TRBD2. Unmatched junction bases numbered 0, after V lost 1 base and J lost 4 bases. The CDR3 runs 16 residues. Looked up from germline, CDR1 is MGHRA and CDR2 is YSYEKL. The CDR3 region has the DNA TGCGCCAGCAGCCAAGGGACTAGCGGGGGGGCAGATACGCAGTATTTT. This codes for CASSQGTSGGADTQYF.

CDR3 in amino acids: CASSLCTGTSNSYNEQFF. In DNA, the CDR3 is TGTGCCAGCAGTTTATGCACAGGGACTAGCAACTCCTACAATGAGCAGTTCTTC. The chain uses TRBV28 and TRBJ2-1, with 9 bases that match TRBD2. The CDR3 is made up of 18 amino acids. The germline V gene has CDR1 MDHEN and CDR2 SYDVKM. Losses at the gene ends were 0 bases for V and 0 bases for J; bases not matched to a gene: 6.

The chain couples TRBV7-9 to TRBJ1-2; D is perhaps TRBD1 (5 bases). CDR3 length: 14 residues. Trimming took 5 bases from V and 4 from J, leaving 14 bases between them. CDR1 is SEHNR, CDR2 FQNEAQ, per germline (reference sequence). In DNA form, the CDR3 reads TGTGCCAGCAGCCTGCAGGGCCAGTCCTATGGCTACACCTTC. Translation gives CASSLQGQSYGYTF.

The chain links TRBV11-3 to TRBJ2-2; 11 bases are a match to TRBD1. This CDR3 spans 16 amino acids. The germline V gene encodes CDR1 SGHNT and CDR2 YENEEA. The trim removed 2 bases at V and 9 bases at J, leaving 8 bases unmatched. The CDR3 loop reads CASSLFSGQGAWELFF. The CDR3 nucleotides read TGTGCCAGCAGCTTATTTTCCGGACAGGGGGCCTGGGAGCTGTTTTTT.

The chain recombines TRBV5-1 with TRBJ2-7, with 9 bases fitting TRBD1. The CDR3 totals 15 residues. Germline values: CDR1 SGHRS, CDR2 YFSETQ. The V and J ends lost 4 bases and 2 bases, in that order; junction bases with no gene match: 7. This CDR3 reads CASSPGQGGAYEQYF. CDR3 DNA: TGCGCCAGCAGCCCGGGACAGGGAGGAGCCTACGAGCAGTACTTC.